The entry below describes one T cell receptor beta chain. This sample is drawn from a study of CD8+ T cells in alopecia areata. Trimming took 0 bases from V and 7 from J, leaving 12 bases between them. The CDR3 extends over 13 amino acids. The germline CDR1 and CDR2 sequences are GTSNPN and SVGIG (reference sequence). RNA extraction and reverse transcription yielded cDNA as sequencing template. Profiling relied on immunoSEQ multiplex PCR, and the TCRdb table lists in-frame clones only, not all of them. The sample shows about 200,000 clones, roughly 50% of them seen only once. Treatment noted: oral pan-JAK inhibitor, 5-10 mg twice daily.

The TCR comes from a human donor with alopecia areata. V and J are TRBV30 and TRBJ1-1; D is unresolved. This specimen was CD4+ T cells sorted from blood, taken at week 24, from a patient treated with tofacitinib. CDR3 sequence (DNA): TGTGCCTGGAGTGTGAAACCGGAGCTTGAAGCTTTCTTT. It specifies CAWSVKPELEAFF.